What follows are 17 T cell receptor beta chains derived from one specimen sequenced in a study of blood T cell repertoires in COVID-19. Sequencing used immunoSEQ multiplex PCR; TCRdb keeps in-frame clones, though not all of them. The table lists more than 15,000 clones, 85% to 90% of them singletons. The material sequenced was peripheral blood. All receptors come from a woman of 80 years or more with COVID-19, enrolled during active disease.

The chain combines TRBV7-3 with TRBJ1-3; D gene uncertain. The ends were cut back, 6 bases at V and 14 bases at J, with 14 bases in the middle. This CDR3 contains 11 residues. Germline CDR1 and CDR2: SGHTA and FQGTGA. CDR3 nucleotide sequence: TGTGCCAGCAGTGCGGGTGGGTCCCTATATTTT. Protein sequence: CASSAGGSLYF.

This chain links TRBV10-3 with TRBJ2-7, with 9 bases that match TRBD2. After removal of 6 bases from V and 7 bases from J, the junction contained 16 bases not matched to a gene. The CDR3 runs to 16 residues. Germline V gene data show CDR1 as ENHRY and CDR2 as SYGVKD. CDR3: CAISGNGPSGIREQYF. The CDR3 DNA sequence: TGTGCCATCAGCGGGAATGGACCTAGCGGGATACGTGAGCAGTACTTC.

This clone showed up just a few times. CDR3 sequence: CASSLGGQGRSAGELFF. Written as DNA, the CDR3 is TGCGCCAGCAGCTTGGGAGGACAGGGAAGGTCGGCCGGGGAGCTGTTTTTT. V usage is TRBV5-1 and J usage is TRBJ2-2; 8 nucleotides line up with TRBD1. V dropped 0 bases and J dropped 6; count of bases not matched to a gene: 10. The CDR3 sequence is 17 residues long. In germline, CDR1 is SGHRS, CDR2 YFSETQ.

This clone qualifies as large. The J gene is TRBJ1-5, the V gene TRBV19, with D possibly being TRBD1 (6 bases). The germline CDR1 and CDR2 sequences are LNHDA and SQIVND (reference sequence). Trimming pared 6 bases from V and 3 bases from J, leaving 18 bases between. This CDR3 has 16 amino acids. The CDR3 nucleotides are TGTGCCAGTAGACTCCCAGGGATGGGGGCCAATCAGCCCCAGCATTTT. This sequence encodes CASRLPGMGANQPQHF.

The V gene is TRBV5-4, the J gene TRBJ1-4, with TRBD1 as a possible D gene (6 bases). The germline V and J ends were trimmed by 2 bases and 8 bases, with 13 bases remaining between them. CDR1 and CDR2 from the germline V gene are SGHNT and YYREEE (reference sequence). CDR3 length: 14 amino acids. For the CDR3, the DNA is TGTGCCAGCAGCTTCGACAGGTCTCAAGAAAAACTGTTTTTT. Translation gives CASSFDRSQEKLFF.

The chain combines TRBV18 with TRBJ2-7; 9 bases are a match to TRBD2. Germline V gene sequence: CDR1 KGHSH, CDR2 LQKENI. The CDR3 consists of 15 residues. Trimming cost V 6 bases and J 3 bases; bases outside gene matches: 9. The CDR3 is CASSAGSGRIYEQYF. The CDR3 DNA reads TGTGCCAGCTCCGCGGGTAGCGGGAGAATCTACGAGCAGTACTTC.

The chain carries TRBV18 and TRBJ2-2; unclear D gene. The CDR3 consists of 13 residues. CDR1 is KGHSH and CDR2 is LQKENI in the germline V gene. V gave up 2 bases and J gave up 8 bases, with 9 bases separating them. CDR3 sequence reads: CASSPVPAGELFF. The CDR3 nucleotides are TGTGCCAGCTCACCAGTCCCTGCGGGGGAGCTGTTTTTT.

V and J are TRBV5-6 and TRBJ1-2; D is unclear. CDR1 and CDR2 from the germline V gene are SGHDT and YYEEEE. This CDR3 spans 13 amino acids. The V end lost 4 bases, the J end lost 1 base, and 8 bases lay between the germline ends. For the CDR3, the DNA is TGTGCCAGCAGCCTGATACATAACTATGGCTACACCTTC. This codes for CASSLIHNYGYTF. Variable domain in full (rest from reference TRBV5-6 and TRBJ1-2): DAGVTQSPTHLIKTRGQQVTLRCSPKSGHDTVSWYQQALGQGPQFIFQYYEEEERQRGNFPDRFSGHQFPNYSSELNVNALLLGDSALYLCASSLIHNYGYTFGSGTRLTVV.

As DNA, the CDR3 is TGTGCCAGCAGCCGAAAGTGGCAGGGAGGCGAAGCTTTCTTT. Translated, it gives CASSRKWQGGEAFF. This sequence joins TRBV3-1 (or the pseudogene TRBV3-2) and TRBJ1-1; possibly TRBD1 for D (5 bases). Germline V gene data show CDR1 as LGHDT and CDR2 as YNNKEL (reference sequence). The CDR3 sequence is 14 residues long. Trimming removed 4 bases at V and 8 bases at J, with 17 bases between.

The chain links TRBV28 to TRBJ1-2; 7 bases line up with TRBD1. CDR1 is MDHEN and CDR2 is SYDVKM in the germline V gene. The CDR3 runs 15 residues. V lost 6 bases and J lost 5; bases outside the gene matches: 12. CDR3 sequence: CASSQGTVLYYGYTF. The CDR3 DNA sequence: TGTGCCAGCAGCCAAGGGACAGTTCTTTATTATGGCTACACCTTC.

The rearrangement uses TRBV14 and TRBJ2-3; TRBD2 aligns across 11 bases. The J segment lost 3 bases and the V segment lost 1 base, leaving 9 bases of the junction unmatched. This CDR3 has 18 amino acids. Germline-derived CDR1 and CDR2 are SGHDN and FVKESK. The DNA for the CDR3 is TGTGCCAGCAGCCAAGGGAGACTAGCGGGATTTGGGACAGATACGCAGTATTTT. Protein sequence: CASSQGRLAGFGTDTQYF.

The chain carries TRBV7-9 and TRBJ1-1; the D is unclear. Germline CDR1 SEHNR, CDR2 FQNEAQ (reference sequence). This CDR3 region has 14 residues. Trimming pared 1 base from V and 4 bases from J, leaving 10 bases between. As DNA, the CDR3 is TGTGCCAGCAGCTTAGTTGGCTCGGGCACTGAAGCTTTCTTT. Amino acid sequence: CASSLVGSGTEAFF.

This rearrangement joins TRBV9 to TRBJ2-7; possibly TRBD2 for D (6 bases). The CDR3 totals 14 residues. V shed 3 bases and J shed 0 bases, with 10 bases lying between them. The germline CDR1 and CDR2 sequences are SGDLS and YYNGEE. As DNA, the CDR3 is TGTGCCAGCAGCGGGGAGGATAACTCCTACGAGCAGTACTTC. It encodes CASSGEDNSYEQYF.

The chain recombines TRBV7-3 with TRBJ2-7, with TRBD2 matching 8 bases. J lost 3 bases, V lost 5 bases, and 3 bases had no gene match. From germline, CDR1 is SGHTA and CDR2 FQGTGA. The CDR3 runs 13 residues. The CDR3 sequence: CASSPRGGYEQYF. The CDR3 DNA is TGTGCCAGCAGCCCCCGGGGGGGCTACGAGCAGTACTTC.

The CDR3 is CATSIPTGSQETQYF. The CDR3 DNA sequence: TGTGCCACCAGCATCCCGACAGGATCGCAAGAGACCCAGTACTTC. The V and J genes are TRBV15 and TRBJ2-5, with a tentative D call TRBD1 (6 bases). Trimming left V 4 bases short and J 2 bases short, with 14 bases between. This CDR3 spans 15 amino acids. Germline V gene lookup returns CDR1 LNHNV and CDR2 YYDKDF (reference sequence).

This clone came up a few times. The chain combines TRBV6-2 or TRBV6-3 with TRBJ2-5, with D perhaps matching TRBD2 (5 bases). Germline lookup yields CDR1 MNHEY and CDR2 SVGEGT. The V end lost 5 bases, the J end lost 4 bases, and 14 bases lay between the germline ends. This CDR3 spans 14 amino acids. The CDR3 DNA sequence: TGTGCCAGCAGTCGCCCCTGGGAGTCAGAGACCCAGTACTTC. This encodes CASSRPWESETQYF.

This rearrangement joins TRBV21-1 to TRBJ2-5; TRBD2, the table's D call, was not compared with the DNA. TRBV21-1 has pseudogene status. The CDR3 is made up of 17 amino acids. CDR3 loop: CASSLSGAGDLRETQYF. The CDR3 bases are TGTGCCAGCAGCCTAAGCGGGGCGGGGGACCTCAGAGAGACCCAGTACTTC.